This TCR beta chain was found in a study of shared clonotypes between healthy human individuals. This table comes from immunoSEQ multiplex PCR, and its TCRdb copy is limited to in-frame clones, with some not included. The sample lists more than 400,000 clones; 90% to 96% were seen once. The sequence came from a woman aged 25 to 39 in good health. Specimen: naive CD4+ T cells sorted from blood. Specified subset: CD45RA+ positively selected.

CDR3 coding DNA: TGTGCCAGTAGAGACAGGGGGCGCTTAAATGAGCAGTTCTTC. It translates to CASRDRGRLNEQFF. This sequence joins TRBV19 and TRBJ2-1; 10 bases are shared with TRBD1. Germline CDR1 is LNHDA and CDR2 is SQIVND (reference sequence). The CDR3 contains 14 residues. V was clipped by 6 bases and J by 7 bases; unmatched bases: 6.